Each of the 27 T cell receptor beta chains below was sequenced from the same sample in a study of T cell responses to AZD1222 COVID-19 vaccine. Profiling relied on immunoSEQ multiplex PCR, and the TCRdb table lists in-frame clones only, not all of them. The sample consists of over 100,000 clones, nearly 90% of them appearing once. The input for sequencing was peripheral blood, taken on day 0 of MenACWY control vaccination. These receptors came from an adult in good health.

The rearrangement uses TRBV28 and TRBJ1-2; no definite D call. The length of the CDR3 is 12 residues. Trimming removed 2 bases at V and 7 bases at J, with 8 bases between. Germline values: CDR1 MDHEN, CDR2 SYDVKM. CDR3 sequence reads: CASSLRVGGYTF. Here the CDR3 DNA reads TGTGCCAGCAGTTTACGGGTGGGTGGCTACACCTTC.

The chain couples TRBV4-2 to TRBJ2-1; maybe TRBD2 (6 bases). The germline V and J ends were trimmed by 1 base and 6 bases, with 7 bases remaining between them. CDR1 is LGHNA and CDR2 is YNFKEQ in the germline V gene. CDR3 size: 13 residues. The CDR3 reads CASSQVEGNEQFF. The CDR3, as DNA: TGTGCCAGCAGCCAAGTGGAGGGCAATGAGCAGTTCTTC.

This clone appeared once. The J gene is TRBJ2-7, the V gene TRBV7-2, with D perhaps matching TRBD1 or TRBD2 (5 bases each). V was pared by 1 base and J by 4 bases, with 11 bases between. The CDR3 covers 14 residues. Per germline, CDR1 SGHTA and CDR2 FQGNSA. The CDR3 loop reads CASSLDRGVYEQYF. The CDR3, as DNA: TGTGCCAGCAGCTTAGATAGAGGGGTATACGAGCAGTACTTC.

This clone was picked up one time. V gene TRBV20-1 combines with J gene TRBJ2-7; D is undetermined. Per the germline V gene, CDR1 is DFQATT and CDR2 is SNEGSKA (reference sequence). Deletions cut 1 base from V and 6 bases from J, with 4 bases between. This CDR3 has 10 residues. The CDR3 DNA reads TGCAGTGCTAGAGTGGGCGAGCAGTACTTC. Amino acid sequence: CSARVGEQYF.

The chain combines TRBV25-1 with TRBJ1-2; no reliable D call. V was trimmed by 3 bases and J by 7 bases, leaving 9 bases between them. Germline lookup yields CDR1 MGHDK and CDR2 SYGVNS. This CDR3 is built from 12 residues. Here the CDR3 DNA reads TGTGCCAGCAGTGATATGAGGTTTGGCTACACCTTC. Residues: CASSDMRFGYTF.

CDR3 in DNA: TGTGCCAGCAGTCCTGGGGAGGGGTGGAACACCATATATTTT. Amino acid sequence: CASSPGEGWNTIYF. This chain joins TRBV25-1 and TRBJ1-3, with a possible D match to TRBD1 (5 bases). The germline V gene has CDR1 MGHDK and CDR2 SYGVNS. The CDR3 covers 14 residues. V shed 5 bases and J shed 7 bases, with 15 bases lying between them.

This clone was detected only once. The chain couples TRBV9 to TRBJ2-3, with 7 nucleotides matching TRBD2. The CDR3 is 16 amino acids. V lost 2 bases, J lost 2 bases, and 8 bases stayed unmatched. Germline lookup yields CDR1 SGDLS and CDR2 YYNGEE. CDR3 residues: CASSVSLAEITDTQYF. The CDR3 DNA is TGTGCCAGCAGCGTGAGTCTAGCGGAGATCACAGATACGCAGTATTTT.

The chain uses TRBV24-1 and TRBJ1-5; D is uncertain. With 6 bases removed from V and 2 bases from J, the gap between germline ends came to 10 bases. The CDR3 extends over 14 amino acids. Germline V gene lookup returns CDR1 KGHDR and CDR2 SFDVKD. CDR3 protein: CATSKRGGNQPQHF. DNA of the CDR3: TGTGCCACCAGTAAGCGGGGAGGCAATCAGCCCCAGCATTTT.

V usage is TRBV6-2 or TRBV6-3 and J usage is TRBJ2-2; perhaps TRBD1 as D (6 bases). V lost 2 bases and J 7 bases, leaving 17 bases between the germline ends. CDR3 size: 16 residues. Germline lookup yields CDR1 MNHEY and CDR2 SVGEGT. The CDR3 sequence is CASSYGQGRSIGELFF. The DNA for the CDR3 is TGTGCCAGCAGTTACGGGCAGGGGAGATCGATCGGGGAGCTGTTTTTT.

This clone was counted once. The chain links TRBV30 to TRBJ1-3; D gene ambiguous. Trimming removed 3 bases from V and 0 bases from J, with 9 bases in between. The CDR3 sequence is 14 residues long. Germline CDR1 and CDR2: GTSNPN and SVGIG (reference sequence). CDR3 protein: CAWRSRLSGNTIYF. Written as DNA, the CDR3 is TGTGCCTGGAGGAGCAGACTCTCTGGAAACACCATATATTTT.

V usage is TRBV6-6 and J usage is TRBJ1-1; TRBD1 aligns across 8 bases. The J segment lost 4 bases and the V segment lost 7 bases, leaving 14 bases of the junction unmatched. Per the germline V gene, CDR1 is MNHNY and CDR2 is SVGAGI (reference sequence). The length of the CDR3 is 16 residues. CDR3 coding DNA: TGTGCCAGCACCCAGGGGGCACAGAGGGGGTCCACTGAAGCTTTCTTT. It translates to CASTQGAQRGSTEAFF.

V is TRBV3-1 (or the pseudogene TRBV3-2) and J is TRBJ1-3; no clear D gene. The germline CDR1 and CDR2 sequences are LGHDT and YNNKEL (reference sequence). The CDR3 is 16 amino acids. Trimming shortened V by 3 bases and J by 0 bases, and 12 bases separated the two germline ends. CDR3 nucleotide sequence: TGTGCCAGCAGCCAGCCACCACCTATCTCTGGAAACACCATATATTTT. Amino acid sequence: CASSQPPPISGNTIYF.

The rearrangement joins TRBV2 to TRBJ2-3; 8 nucleotides line up with TRBD2. The CDR3 sequence is 14 residues long. Looked up from germline, CDR1 is SNHLY and CDR2 is FYNNEI. With V trimmed by 10 bases and J by 2 bases, 8 bases remained unmatched. CDR3 amino acids: CATRGGLDTDTQYF. The CDR3, as DNA: TGTGCCACAAGAGGGGGACTAGACACAGATACGCAGTATTTT.

V usage is TRBV4-1 and J usage is TRBJ2-7; D is tentatively TRBD1 or TRBD2 (5 bases each). The germline V and J ends were trimmed by 2 bases and 2 bases, with 10 bases remaining between them. Per germline, CDR1 MGHRA and CDR2 YSYEKL. The CDR3 contains 14 residues. The CDR3 is CASSQSGTAYEQYF. The DNA of the CDR3 is TGCGCCAGCAGCCAATCCGGGACGGCCTACGAGCAGTACTTC.

This chain links TRBV29-1 with TRBJ2-7; a possible D gene is TRBD2 (5 bases). The ends were cut back, 6 bases at V and 1 base at J, with 19 bases in the middle. This CDR3 has 15 amino acids. CDR1 SQVTM and CDR2 ANQGSEA come from the germline V gene. In nucleotides, the CDR3 is TGCAGCGTCCTAAAACTCCGGGGTACATCCTACGAGCAGTACTTC. Translated: CSVLKLRGTSYEQYF.

V usage is TRBV15 and J usage is TRBJ2-3, with D hard to call. V gave up 1 base and J gave up 1 base, with 12 bases separating them. From germline, CDR1 is LNHNV and CDR2 YYDKDF (reference sequence). The CDR3 runs 16 residues. As DNA, the CDR3 is TGTGCCACCAGCAGAGGGGTCGGGCAGGGCACAGATACGCAGTATTTT. Translation gives CATSRGVGQGTDTQYF.

The chain joins TRBV24-1 to TRBJ1-2, with 8 bases that match TRBD1. CDR3 length: 15 residues. J lost 5 bases, V lost 9 bases, and 13 bases had no gene match. Germline V gene lookup returns CDR1 KGHDR and CDR2 SFDVKD. This chain's CDR3 is CATLPSRGPNYGYTF. Here the CDR3 DNA reads TGTGCCACCTTACCTTCCAGGGGGCCAAATTATGGCTACACCTTC.

This clone occurred once. The V and J genes are TRBV7-9 and TRBJ1-2, with TRBD1 as a possible D gene (6 bases). V shed 3 bases and J shed 4 bases, with 6 bases lying between them. The length of the CDR3 is 12 residues. Germline CDR1 reads SEHNR; CDR2 reads FQNEAQ (reference sequence). Here the CDR3 DNA reads TGTGCCAGCAGCTTGACAGGCTATGGCTACACCTTC. This encodes CASSLTGYGYTF.

The chain links TRBV24-1 to TRBJ2-2; 8 nucleotides agree with TRBD1. V was clipped by 3 bases and J by 5 bases; unmatched bases: 10. The CDR3 runs 17 residues. Germline V CDR1 and CDR2: KGHDR, SFDVKD. The CDR3 reads CATSDNAATGATGELFF. CDR3 coding DNA: TGTGCCACCAGTGATAATGCGGCGACAGGGGCGACCGGGGAGCTGTTTTTT.

For the CDR3, the DNA is TGTGCCAGCAGCTTAGCTTTGGATAAGGGGCAGTACTTC. Amino acids: CASSLALDKGQYF. V gene TRBV7-9 combines with J gene TRBJ2-7; D is undetermined. Germline CDR1 is SEHNR and CDR2 is FQNEAQ (reference sequence). The CDR3 contains 13 residues. Trimming left V 0 bases short and J 9 bases short, with 12 bases between. Looking up the rest from reference TRBV7-9 and TRBJ2-7 gives the full variable domain: DTGVSQNPRHKITKRGQNVTFRCDPISEHNRLYWYRQTLGQGPEFLTYFQNEAQLEKSRLLSDRFSAERPKGSFSTLEIQRTEQGDSAMYLCASSLALDKGQYFGPGTRLTVT.

The chain joins TRBV5-5 to TRBJ1-5; D is perhaps TRBD1 (5 bases). This CDR3 has 17 residues. Per germline, CDR1 SGHKS and CDR2 YYEKEE (reference sequence). V was clipped by 2 bases and J by 5 bases, with 20 bases between them. The CDR3 region has the DNA TGTGCCAGCAGCTTTTACCCCAATCAGGGAAACCATCAGCCCCAGCATTTT. This codes for CASSFYPNQGNHQPQHF.

This clone was detected once. The chain employs TRBV7-6 and TRBJ2-5; 10 bases agree with TRBD2. The CDR3 is 18 amino acids. Germline CDR1 and CDR2: SGHVS and FNYEAQ. J lost 4 bases, V lost 0 bases, and 11 bases had no gene match. CDR3 DNA: TGTGCCAGCAGCTTAGCCCCAGCGGGGGGGCTATTTTCAGAGACCCAGTACTTC. Translation: CASSLAPAGGLFSETQYF.

J is TRBJ2-1 and V is TRBV7-9, with D possibly matching TRBD2 (5 bases). Trimming removed 5 bases from V and 10 bases from J, with 12 bases in between. Germline CDR1 is SEHNR and CDR2 is FQNEAQ (reference sequence). The CDR3 is made up of 12 amino acids. The CDR3 DNA sequence: TGTGCCAGCAGCCTCACTAGTAGGGAGCAGTTCTTC. Residues: CASSLTSREQFF.

The chain uses TRBV6-2 or TRBV6-3 and TRBJ2-3; the D is unclear. V gave up 2 bases and J gave up 0 bases, with 6 bases separating them. This CDR3 region has 14 residues. Germline assignment: CDR1 MNHEY and CDR2 SVGEGT. Here the CDR3 DNA reads TGTGCCAGCAGTTACAGCGACAGCACAGATACGCAGTATTTT. It specifies CASSYSDSTDTQYF.

V is TRBV3-1 (or the pseudogene TRBV3-2) and J is TRBJ1-2, with TRBD1 as a possible D gene (5 bases). This CDR3 is 17 amino acids long. CDR1 and CDR2 (germline): LGHDT, YNNKEL (reference sequence). Trimming left V 2 bases short and J 2 bases short, with 18 bases between. CDR3: CASSQRGHRFENYGYTF. The DNA of the CDR3 is TGTGCCAGCAGCCAAAGAGGGCACAGGTTTGAAAACTATGGCTACACCTTC.

A few counts support this clone. The chain employs TRBV6-6 and TRBJ1-2, with 12 nucleotides matching TRBD1. Germline V lookup: CDR1 MNHNY, CDR2 SVGAGI (reference sequence). CDR3 length equals 15 residues. V lost 5 bases, J lost 7 bases, and 8 bases stayed unmatched. The CDR3 reads CASSLGTGGMGGYTF. CDR3 in DNA: TGTGCCAGCAGTCTGGGGACAGGGGGCATGGGTGGCTACACCTTC.

V and J are TRBV25-1 and TRBJ1-6, with no clear D. Germline-derived CDR1 and CDR2 are MGHDK and SYGVNS. The ends were cut back, 1 base at V and 5 bases at J, with 15 bases in the middle. The CDR3 is made up of 17 amino acids. This chain's CDR3 is CASSESASGGNNSPLHF. In DNA form, the CDR3 reads TGTGCCAGCAGTGAATCCGCCTCGGGAGGGAATAATTCACCCCTCCACTTT.